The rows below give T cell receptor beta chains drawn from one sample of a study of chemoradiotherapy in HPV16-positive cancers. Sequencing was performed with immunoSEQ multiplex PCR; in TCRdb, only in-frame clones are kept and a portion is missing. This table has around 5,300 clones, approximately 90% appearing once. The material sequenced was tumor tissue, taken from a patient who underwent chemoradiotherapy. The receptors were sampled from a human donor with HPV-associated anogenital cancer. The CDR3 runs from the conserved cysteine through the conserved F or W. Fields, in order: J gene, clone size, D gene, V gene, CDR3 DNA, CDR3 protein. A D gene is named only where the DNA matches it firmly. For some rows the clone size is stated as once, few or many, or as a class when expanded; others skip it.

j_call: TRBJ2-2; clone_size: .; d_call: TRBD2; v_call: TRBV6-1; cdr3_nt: TGTGCCAGCAGTGAAACCTCTAGCGGGAGGGCGAACACCGGGGAGCTGTTTTTT; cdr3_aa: CASSETSSGRANTGELFF
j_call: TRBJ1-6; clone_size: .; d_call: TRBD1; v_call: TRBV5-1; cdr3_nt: TGCGCCAGCAGCTTGAACGGGGACAGGGGGTTTAATTCACCCCTCCACTTT; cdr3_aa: CASSLNGDRGFNSPLHF
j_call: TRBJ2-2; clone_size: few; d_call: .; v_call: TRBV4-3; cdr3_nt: TGCGCCAGCAGCCAATCAGCGGGCAGCACCGGGGAGCTGTTTTTT; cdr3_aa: CASSQSAGSTGELFF
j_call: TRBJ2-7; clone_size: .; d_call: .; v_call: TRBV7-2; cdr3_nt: TGTGCCAGCAGCTACGGGCGGGTAATCTACGAGCAGTACTTC; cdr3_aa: CASSYGRVIYEQYF
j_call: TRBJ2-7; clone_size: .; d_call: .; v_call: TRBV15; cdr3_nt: TGTGCCACCAGCAGAGATCGGGGGCCCGAGCAGTACTTC; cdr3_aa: CATSRDRGPEQYF
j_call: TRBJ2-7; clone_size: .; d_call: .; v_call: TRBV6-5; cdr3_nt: TGTGCCAGCAGACGCGGTCTGAGCTCCTACGAGCAGTACTTC; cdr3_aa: CASRRGLSSYEQYF
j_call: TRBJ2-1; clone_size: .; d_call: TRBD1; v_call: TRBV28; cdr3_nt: TGTGCCAGCAGTCCGGCGACAGGGGAAGGGCAGTTCTTC; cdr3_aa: CASSPATGEGQFF
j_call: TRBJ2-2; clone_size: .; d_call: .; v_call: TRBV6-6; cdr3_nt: TGTGCCAGCAGTTATTCGGGGTACACCGGGGAGCTGTTTTTT; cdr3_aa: CASSYSGYTGELFF
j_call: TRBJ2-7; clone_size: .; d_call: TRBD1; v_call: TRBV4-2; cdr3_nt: TGTGCCAGCAGCCAACAACAGGGGGCGACCCTCTCCTACGAGCAGTACTTC; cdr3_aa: CASSQQQGATLSYEQYF
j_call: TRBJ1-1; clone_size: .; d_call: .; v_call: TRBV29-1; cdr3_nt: TGCAGCGTTGAATTGTACGGGTTAAACACTGAAGCTTTCTTT; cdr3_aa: CSVELYGLNTEAFF
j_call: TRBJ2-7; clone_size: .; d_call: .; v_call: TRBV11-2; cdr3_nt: TGTGCCAGCAGCCCAGGGAGCTCTATCTACGAGCAGTACTTC; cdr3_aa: CASSPGSSIYEQYF
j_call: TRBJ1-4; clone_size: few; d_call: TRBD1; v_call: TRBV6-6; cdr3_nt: TGTGCCAGCAGTCCATCGACAGGGGCGGAAAAACTGTTTTTT; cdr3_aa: CASSPSTGAEKLFF
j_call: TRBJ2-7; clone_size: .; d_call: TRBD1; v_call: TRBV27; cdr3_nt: TGTGCCAGCATGACGGACCGGGACAGGGGCTACGAGCAGTACTTC; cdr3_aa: CASMTDRDRGYEQYF
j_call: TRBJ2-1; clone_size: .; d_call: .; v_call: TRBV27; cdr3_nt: TGTGCCAGCAGTCCCTCCTTTCCCGGGACCAGAAACAATGAGCAGTTCTTC; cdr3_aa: CASSPSFPGTRNNEQFF
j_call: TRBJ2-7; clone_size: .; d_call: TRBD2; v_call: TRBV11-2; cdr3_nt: TGTGCCAGCAGGATAGCGGGAGAGGTCGAGCAGTACTTC; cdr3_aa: CASRIAGEVEQYF
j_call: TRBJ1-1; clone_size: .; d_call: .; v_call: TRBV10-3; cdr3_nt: TGTGCCATCAGTGGGTCGAGTGGACGGAACACTGAAGCTTTCTTT; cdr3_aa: CAISGSSGRNTEAFF
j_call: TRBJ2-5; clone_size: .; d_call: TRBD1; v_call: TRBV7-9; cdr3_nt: TGTGCCAGCAGCTCCGGGAGACAGGGGAGGCCTCTCCAAGAGACCCAGTACTTC; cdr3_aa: CASSSGRQGRPLQETQYF
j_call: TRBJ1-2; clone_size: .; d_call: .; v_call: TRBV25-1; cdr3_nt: TGTGCCAGCAGTGGGGGACTTTCTGGCTACACCTTC; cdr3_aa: CASSGGLSGYTF
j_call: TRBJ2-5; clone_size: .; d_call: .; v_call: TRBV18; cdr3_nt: TGTGCCAGCCCATCCCCAGGAGAGACAAAAGAGACCCAGTACTTC; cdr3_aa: CASPSPGETKETQYF
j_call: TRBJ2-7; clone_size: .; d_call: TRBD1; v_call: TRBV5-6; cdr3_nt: TGTGCCAGCACCGGACAGGGCTACGAGCAGTACTTC; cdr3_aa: CASTGQGYEQYF
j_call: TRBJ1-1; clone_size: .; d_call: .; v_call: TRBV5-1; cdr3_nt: TGCGCCAGCAGCCCGGAGGGGAACACTGAAGCTTTCTTT; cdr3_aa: CASSPEGNTEAFF
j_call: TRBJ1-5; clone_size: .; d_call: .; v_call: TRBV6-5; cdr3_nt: TGTGCCAGCAGCCCCAAACGGGGGGCCCAGCCCCAGCATTTT; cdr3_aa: CASSPKRGAQPQHF
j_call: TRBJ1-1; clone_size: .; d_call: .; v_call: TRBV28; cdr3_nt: TGTGCCAGCAGTTTAAATTACGGATGGAATGGGGGGCTGGGGGAAGCTTTCTTT; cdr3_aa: CASSLNYGWNGGLGEAFF
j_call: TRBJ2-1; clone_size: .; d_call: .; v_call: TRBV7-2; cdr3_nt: TGTGCCAGCAGCTTGATTGATACGCATGAGCAGTTCTTC; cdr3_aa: CASSLIDTHEQFF
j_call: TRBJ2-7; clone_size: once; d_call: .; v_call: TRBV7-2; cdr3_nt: TGTGCCAGCAGCCGATCGGGGTTAGGGCAGTACTTC; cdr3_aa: CASSRSGLGQYF
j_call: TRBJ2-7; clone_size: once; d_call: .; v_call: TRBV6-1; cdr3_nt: TGTGCCAGCAGTGAAGCGCTTTGGGGCTACGAGCAGTACTTC; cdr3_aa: CASSEALWGYEQYF
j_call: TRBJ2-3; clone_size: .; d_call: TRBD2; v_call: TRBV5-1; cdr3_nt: TGCGCCAGCAGCTTACTAGGGACTACCGCAGATACGCAGTATTTT; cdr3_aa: CASSLLGTTADTQYF
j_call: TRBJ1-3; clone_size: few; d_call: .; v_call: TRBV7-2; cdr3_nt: TGTGCCAGCAGTGAGGCAAGCTCTGGAAACACCATATATTTT; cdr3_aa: CASSEASSGNTIYF
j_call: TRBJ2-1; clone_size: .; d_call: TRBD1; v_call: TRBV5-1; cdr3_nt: TGCGCCAGCAGCTTACAGGGGGCGCCGAACAATGAGCAGTTCTTC; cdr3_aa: CASSLQGAPNNEQFF
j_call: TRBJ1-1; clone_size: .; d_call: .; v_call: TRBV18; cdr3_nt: TGTGCCAGCTCACCGGGGCACAACACTGAAGCTTTCTTT; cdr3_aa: CASSPGHNTEAFF
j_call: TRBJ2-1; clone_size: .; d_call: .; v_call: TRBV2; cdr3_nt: TGTGCCAGCAGTGAAGCGGGGGGGCCTAGTAACAATGAGCAGTTCTTC; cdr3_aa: CASSEAGGPSNNEQFF
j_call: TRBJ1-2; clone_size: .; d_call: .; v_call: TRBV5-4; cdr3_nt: TGTGCCAGCAGCGCACAGGGAGCTAACTATGGCTACACCTTC; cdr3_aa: CASSAQGANYGYTF
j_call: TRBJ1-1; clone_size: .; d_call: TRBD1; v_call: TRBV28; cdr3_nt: TGTGCCAGCAGTTTATTGGGACAGGGGAAGAACACTGAAGCTTTCTTT; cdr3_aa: CASSLLGQGKNTEAFF
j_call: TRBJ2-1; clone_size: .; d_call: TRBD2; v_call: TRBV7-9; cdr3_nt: TGTGCCAGCAGCTCGGCTAGCGGGGGCAATGAGCAGTTCTTC; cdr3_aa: CASSSASGGNEQFF
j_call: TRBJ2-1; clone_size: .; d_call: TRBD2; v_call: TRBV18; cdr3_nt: TGTGCCAGCTCATCGACCGGGACTAGCATCAATGAGCAGTTCTTC; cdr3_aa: CASSSTGTSINEQFF
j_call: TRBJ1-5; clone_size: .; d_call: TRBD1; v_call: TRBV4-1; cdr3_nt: TGCGCCAGCAGCCAAGAGGCAGGGGGGAATCAGCCCCAGCATTTT; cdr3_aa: CASSQEAGGNQPQHF
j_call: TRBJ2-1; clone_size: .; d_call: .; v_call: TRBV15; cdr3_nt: TGTGCCACCAGCCTAGAGATGAAGGGAAGAGAGCAGTTCTTC; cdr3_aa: CATSLEMKGREQFF
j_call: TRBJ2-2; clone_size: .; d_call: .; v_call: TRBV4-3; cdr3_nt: TGCGCCAGCAGCCAAACCCAAACTAGAACCGGGGAGCTGTTTTTT; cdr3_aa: CASSQTQTRTGELFF
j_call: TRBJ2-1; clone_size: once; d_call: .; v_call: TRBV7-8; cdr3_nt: TGTGCCAGCAGCTTAGGGTGGGGCTCTGACAATGAGCAGTTCTTC; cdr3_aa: CASSLGWGSDNEQFF
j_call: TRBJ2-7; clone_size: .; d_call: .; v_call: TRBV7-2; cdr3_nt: TGTGCCAGCAGCTTAGTGAACCCCCCGGATATGGACTTC; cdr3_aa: CASSLVNPPDMDF
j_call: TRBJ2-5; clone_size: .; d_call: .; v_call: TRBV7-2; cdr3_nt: TGTGCCAGCAGCCCAAACGGGGGTCTAGAGACCCAGTACTTC; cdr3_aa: CASSPNGGLETQYF
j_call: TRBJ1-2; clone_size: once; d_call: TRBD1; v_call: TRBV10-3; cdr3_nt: TGTGCCATCAGTGGGCGGGACAGGGGCGGCTACACCTTC; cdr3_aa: CAISGRDRGGYTF
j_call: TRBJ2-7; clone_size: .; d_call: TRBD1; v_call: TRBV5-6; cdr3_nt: TGTGCCAGCAGCCTCGACAGGGGGCTCCCCTACGAGCAGTACTTC; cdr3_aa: CASSLDRGLPYEQYF
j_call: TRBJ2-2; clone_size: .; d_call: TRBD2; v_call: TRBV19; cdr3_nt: TGTGCCAGTAGTAGGGGACTAGCATCACCCGGGGAGCTGTTTTTT; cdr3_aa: CASSRGLASPGELFF
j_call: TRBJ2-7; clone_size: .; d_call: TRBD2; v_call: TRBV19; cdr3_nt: TGTGCCAGTAGTCGGGAGGGGCAGGAAATTAGCTCCTACGAGCAGTACTTC; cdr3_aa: CASSREGQEISSYEQYF
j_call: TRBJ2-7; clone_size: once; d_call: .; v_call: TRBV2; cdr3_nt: TGTGCCAGCAGCGGAGACAGCTTGCCCTACGAGCAGTACTTC; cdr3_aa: CASSGDSLPYEQYF
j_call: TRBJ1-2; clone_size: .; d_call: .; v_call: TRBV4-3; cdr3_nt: TGCGCCAGCAGCCAAGATAGTGGGGGCGTTTACTACACCTTC; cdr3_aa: CASSQDSGGVYYTF
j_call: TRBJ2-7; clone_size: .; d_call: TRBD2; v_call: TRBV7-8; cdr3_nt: TGTGCCAGCAGCTCTACTAGCGGGAGTAGGGTCGAGCAGTACTTC; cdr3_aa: CASSSTSGSRVEQYF
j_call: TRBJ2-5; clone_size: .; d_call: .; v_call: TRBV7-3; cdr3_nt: TGTGCCAGCAGCTTGGGTGGGAAGGAGACCCAGTACTTC; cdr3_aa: CASSLGGKETQYF
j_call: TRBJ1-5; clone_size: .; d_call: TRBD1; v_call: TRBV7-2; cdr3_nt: TGTGCCAGCAGCTTAAGGACAGGGGGCCGTCAGCCCCAGCATTTT; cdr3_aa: CASSLRTGGRQPQHF
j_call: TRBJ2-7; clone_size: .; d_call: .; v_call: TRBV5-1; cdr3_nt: TGCGCCAGCAGCATTGGGGACTACGAGCAGTACTTC; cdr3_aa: CASSIGDYEQYF
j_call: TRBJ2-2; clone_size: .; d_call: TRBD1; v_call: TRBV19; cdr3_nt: TGTGCCAGTAGTGGGGAGAGGAAGGGACAGGGAGCCGGGGAGCTGTTTTTT; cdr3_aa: CASSGERKGQGAGELFF
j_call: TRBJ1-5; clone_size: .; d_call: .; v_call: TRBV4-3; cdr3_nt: TGCGCCAGCAGCCAAGATGTGGGTGGGGGGGGTCAGCCCCAGCATTTT; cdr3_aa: CASSQDVGGGGQPQHF
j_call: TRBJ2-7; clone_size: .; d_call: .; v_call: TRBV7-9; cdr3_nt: TGTGCCAGCAGCAGGTCTTACGAGCAGTACTTC; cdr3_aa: CASSRSYEQYF
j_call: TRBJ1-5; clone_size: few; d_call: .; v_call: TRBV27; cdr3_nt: TGTGCCAGCAGTTTCATGATGGGGGGCAATCAGCCCCAGCATTTT; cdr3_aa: CASSFMMGGNQPQHF
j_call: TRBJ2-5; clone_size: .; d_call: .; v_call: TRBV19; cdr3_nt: TGTGCCAGTAGGAAGGGGTTGAAAGAGACCCAGTACTTC; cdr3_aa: CASRKGLKETQYF
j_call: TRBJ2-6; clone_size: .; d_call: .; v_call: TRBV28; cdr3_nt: TGTGCCAGCAGGACGCGCTCTGGGGCCAACGTCCTGACTTTC; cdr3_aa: CASRTRSGANVLTF
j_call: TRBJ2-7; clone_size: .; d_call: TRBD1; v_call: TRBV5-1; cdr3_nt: TGCGCCAGCAGCCCTACAGGGGACTCCTACGAGCAGTACTTC; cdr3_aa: CASSPTGDSYEQYF
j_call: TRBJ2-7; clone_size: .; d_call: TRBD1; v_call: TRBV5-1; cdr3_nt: TGCGCCAGCAGCCAAAACAGGGGGAACGAGCAGTACTTC; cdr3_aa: CASSQNRGNEQYF
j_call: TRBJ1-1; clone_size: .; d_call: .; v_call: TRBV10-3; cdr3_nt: TGTGCCATCAAAGGGTCAGGGAGATACACTGAAGCTTTCTTT; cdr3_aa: CAIKGSGRYTEAFF